This T cell receptor (beta chain) was captured in a study of early T cells in non-severe SARS-CoV-2 infection. The overall study: The study sequenced bulk RNA from unsorted whole blood, with chains unpaired.

As to this clonotype: Antigen specificity is unknown. A junction boundary mismatches the germline segment, possibly from a read error.

Whole-study findings and limits: VDJdb matching favored anti-spike CD8 responses, missing private and CD4 specificities.

The germline gives CDR1 SGHDN, CDR2 FVKESK. This CDR3 spans 11 amino acids. MiXCR, applied by TCRdb to the 5' RACE reads, yields one record per CDR3 protein. The table shows about 60,000 distinct CDR3 sequences, with roughly a tenth occurring only once. The source is an adult who was a healthcare worker with PCR-confirmed SARS-CoV-2 infection or an uninfected control (not recorded which). The sample was whole blood. This chain links TRBV14 with TRBJ2-5; possible D gene TRBD2, 5 bases. For the CDR3, the DNA is TGTGCCAGCAGCCAAGCCTCCGGGATCGTCTTC. It codes for CASSQASGIVF.